A selection of T cell receptor beta chains follows, all from one sample in a study of CD8+CD57+ T cells in acquired aplastic anemia. One entry per CDR3 protein, called by TCRdb with MiXCR from the reads. In the table there are about 220,000 distinct CDR3 sequences, about a third of which are singletons. Sequencing used sorted CD4+, CD8+, or CD8+CD57+ T cells (not recorded which) from PBMCs. These receptors all come from a human donor in good health, serving as a control. The CDR3 runs from the conserved cysteine through the conserved F or W. The order of the fields is D gene, V gene, J gene, clone size, CDR3 DNA, CDR3 protein. D genes are given only for firm matches. Size is omitted from some rows. Given values are once, few, many or a class for expanded clones.

>-|TRBV7-3|TRBJ1-3|few
TGTGCCAGCCTAAAACAGGGTCGTTCTGGAAACACCATATATTTT
CASLKQGRSGNTIYF
>-|TRBV29-1|TRBJ1-2|-
TGCAGCGTTGATACTGCGGGACAAACAACGGGCTATGGCTACACCTTC
CSVDTAGQTTGYGYTF
>-|TRBV25-1|TRBJ2-3|once
TGTGCCAGCAGTGAGGGGGGAGAGACAGATACGCAGTATTTT
CASSEGGETDTQYF
>TRBD2|TRBV5-1|TRBJ2-1|-
TGCGCCAGCAGCTGGAAACTTAGCGGGGGGGGACGAAACAATGAGCAGTTCTTC
CASSWKLSGGGRNNEQFF
>-|TRBV7-2|TRBJ1-3|few
TGTGCCAGCAGCTTAGTGCAGTTTGGAGGGGGTGGAAACACCATATATTTT
CASSLVQFGGGGNTIYF
>TRBD2|TRBV5-4|TRBJ2-5|many
TGTGCCAGCAGCTTGGCACTAGCGGGAGAGAAAGAGACCCAGTACTTC
CASSLALAGEKETQYF
>TRBD2|TRBV29-1|TRBJ2-1|-
TGCAGCGTTGTTGGACTAGCGGCTAACCACAATGAGCAGTTCTTC
CSVVGLAANHNEQFF
>-|TRBV20-1|TRBJ2-7|many
TGCAGTGCTCGCCGGGACTTCTCCTACGAGCAGTACTTC
CSARRDFSYEQYF
>TRBD1|TRBV30|TRBJ2-3|few
TGTGCCTGGAGTTATAGGGGGCAGGGAGATACGCAGTATTTT
CAWSYRGQGDTQYF
>-|TRBV12-3/TRBV12-4|TRBJ1-2|many
TGTGCCAGCAGTTTATGGGCCAGGGCGGGCTATGGCTACACCTTC
CASSLWARAGYGYTF
>TRBD1|TRBV15|TRBJ2-7|-
TGTGCCACCAGCATAACAGGGGCTGTGCAGTACTTC
CATSITGAVQYF
>-|TRBV6-1|TRBJ2-5|many
TGTGCCAGCAGTCGAGACGAGAGTGTCCAGTACTTC
CASSRDESVQYF
>TRBD1|TRBV7-3|TRBJ1-2|many
TGTGCCAGCAGCCCGCAGGGGGTTGACGGTGGCTACACCTTC
CASSPQGVDGGYTF
>-|TRBV10-3|TRBJ1-2|-
TGTGCCATCAGCCAGAGCTATGGCTACACCTTC
CAISQSYGYTF
>TRBD2|TRBV3-1|TRBJ2-1|few
TGTGCCAGCAGCCAAGAAGGTAGCGGGAGCGATGAGCAGTTCTTC
CASSQEGSGSDEQFF
>-|TRBV11-2|TRBJ1-4|few
TGTGCCAGCAGCCGAGGTACGGAGGTCGGAGAAAAACTGTTTTTT
CASSRGTEVGEKLFF
>TRBD1|TRBV7-9|TRBJ2-2|many
TGTGCCAGCAGCCTAACGGACAGGGTTTACACCGGGGAGCTGTTTTTT
CASSLTDRVYTGELFF
>TRBD1|TRBV3-1|TRBJ2-7|-
TGTGCCAGCAGCCTCCGGACAGGGACGCAGCAGTACTTC
CASSLRTGTQQYF
>-|TRBV5-6|TRBJ2-5|many
TGTGCCAGCAGCGGAGGGACTTGGGAGACCCAGTACTTC
CASSGGTWETQYF
>-|TRBV6-5|TRBJ1-2|-
TGTGCCAGCAGTTACTCGCGGGGAGCTAACTATGGCTACACCTTC
CASSYSRGANYGYTF